This TCR beta chain was documented in a study of shared clonotypes between healthy human individuals (dated by TCRdb to 2018 to 2020). In the study overall: The cohort included a few men and a couple of women between 18 and 49 years of age. For each donor, CD4 naive and CD4 memory were each run on three plates, CD8 naive on two plates, and CD8 memory on one plate. The study deeply sequenced blood TCR repertoires of five healthy adults to estimate repertoire size and the extent of clonotype sharing between individuals. Libraries were prepared and TCR repertoires were sequenced by different laboratories using diverse techniques, in order to increase sequencing depth and limit assay-specific biases. Each donor's leukapheresis produced roughly between about 0.8 and 8.9 billion PBMCs. The paper's findings and limits, for the study overall: Only blood was sampled, and tissue TCR repertoires likely differ from those in blood. Pairwise subsampling led to the expectation that sequencing depth would affect the degree of clonotype sharing among donors. When a few donors were compared, the shared fraction of clonotypes was around 5% for naive CD4, about 4% for naive CD8, about 2.4% for memory CD4, and less than 0.45% for memory CD8. The genetic and exposure-history diversity represented was limited by the small number of donors. Incomplete sequencing was indicated by rarefaction of sorted-subset datasets, despite the large sequencing depth. Estimated clonotype richness was generally larger for naive than for memory subsets. Clonotypes shared by all four sorted-subset donors showed higher generation probabilities than non-shared clonotypes.

Notes on this clone: Its antigen is still unknown. No much larger clone exists at a distance of one base, and base qualities are not known. Within the sample, other DNA sequences also encode this same CDR3.

TCR CDR3 regions were amplified from genomic DNA by multiplex PCR using the deep immunoSEQ assay. Extracted genomic DNA from each cell subset was spread evenly across all wells of several immunoSEQ 96-well plates, with each plate serving as a replicate. For sorted subsets, each replicate PCR was loaded with roughly 190 ng genomic DNA, equivalent to some 31,000 T cell genomes. The purified libraries were quantified using a Qubit 3.0 fluorometer, sized with a Bioanalyzer 2100, and then quantified again using the KAPA Library Quantification kit. A separate single-read 150-cycle Illumina NextSeq 550 flow cell was used to sequence each immunoSEQ 96-well plate. Processing in the source paper ran as follows. Because the immunoSEQ output included only junctional sequences and no quality scores, the filtering could not be the same as the filtering used for full-length reads. Sequences were annotated with PyIR, a Python wrapper for IgBLAST v1.9, and V/J genes and CDR3 were assigned using IMGT germline references. Reads were filtered out if the reads had weak V/J assignments (E-value above 1e-6), no CDR3, stop codons, out-of-frame junctions, or ambiguous translated residues. V3J clonotypes were defined as sequences sharing an identical inferred V gene, J gene, and CDR3 amino acid sequence. Percentage overlap between repertoires was computed as shared unique clonotypes divided by the size of the smaller repertoire. RTK rarefaction, the Chao1 estimator, and Recon v2.1 estimates of unobserved clonotypes were used to assess repertoire richness. OLGA was used to compute generation probabilities for all TCRbeta clonotypes that the gDNA method yielded from several donors. TCRdb mirrors the immuneACCESS table, restricted to in-frame sequences. Some clones are absent from its copies; in checked studies, under half trace to an unresolved V gene, and the reason for the others is unknown. For V, J and clone size, that table is used; D and trimming come from the DNA. This sample has about 2 million clones in its table, and around 96% of those were observed once. The ten most abundant clones make up approximately 1.2% of the sample.

V is cut back by 8 bases and J by 5 bases, with 7 bases in the junction unmatched. Taken from the germline V gene (reference sequence), the CDR1 and CDR2 loops are MNHEY and SMNVEV. The CDR3 spans 14 residues, from the cysteine through the phenylalanine. Only the CDR3 region is kept as DNA, spanning 42 bases read in frame from base 1. CD8 naive samples consisted of CD45RO-negative cells that were positively selected for CCR7, yielding a CD45RA+CCR7+ population without TemRA cells. Donors were healthy HIV-negative adults with no recently reported acute infections or vaccinations. Every donor was a Caucasian adult residing in Nashville, Tennessee, USA. Blood was collected by leukapheresis, and PBMCs were isolated by Ficoll-Histopaque density gradient centrifugation and then cryopreserved in liquid nitrogen vapor phase. Analytical flow cytometry was used to check the purity and quantity of every magnetically sorted T cell population. Genomic DNA was isolated from each sorted fraction and quantified by UV absorbance on a Nanodrop 2000c.

Sequencing input: naive CD8+ T cells sorted from blood. According to the study, the label for this sample's cell subset or site signals: CD45RA+CCR7+. The rearranged chain carries TRBV27 and TRBJ2-7; 12 of the junction bases match TRBD1. The sequence derives from a man aged 18 to 35 in good health. Here the CDR3 is given as CASSLGQGADEQYF. The DNA sequence is as follows: TGTGCCAGCTCGCTGGGACAGGGGGCCGACGAGCAGTACTTC.